This TCR beta chain was sequenced for a study of blood T cell repertoires in COVID-19. Study-wide context: The origin of the acute and convalescent COVID-19 samples was the United States, Italy and Spain. PBMCs, B-cell-depleted T cells, or T cells were the source of the cDNA or gDNA that made up the material.

Per the original data handling: Reference gene primer amplification gave nucleated cell count estimates. Some clones are missing from TCRdb's copy, which holds only in-frame ones; the method was immunoSEQ multiplex PCR. V and J calls and clone size are copied from that table; D and trimming were computed from the DNA. The data contain about 490,000 clones, approximately 85% of them seen just once; the ten biggest clones take up approximately 3.4%. The sequence came from a human donor in a cohort sampled during active COVID-19. Sequences were obtained from peripheral blood.

As DNA, the CDR3 is TGTGCCAGCAGCCGAGGGGACAGGGACATCGGGGAGCTGTTTTTT. Translating gives CASSRGDRDIGELFF. The V and J genes are TRBV4-2 and TRBJ2-2, with 9 bases identical to TRBD1. Losses at the gene ends were 4 bases for V and 7 bases for J; bases not matched to a gene: 7. The CDR3 length is 15 residues. CDR1 is LGHNA, CDR2 YNFKEQ, per germline.